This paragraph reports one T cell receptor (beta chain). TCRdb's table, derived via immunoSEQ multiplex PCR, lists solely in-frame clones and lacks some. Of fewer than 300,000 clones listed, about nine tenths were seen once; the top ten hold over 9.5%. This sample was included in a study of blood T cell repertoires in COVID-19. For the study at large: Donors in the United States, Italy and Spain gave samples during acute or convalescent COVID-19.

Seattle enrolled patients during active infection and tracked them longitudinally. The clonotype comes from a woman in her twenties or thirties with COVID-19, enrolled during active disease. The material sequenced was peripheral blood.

CDR3 sequence reads: CASSFRFRQGAGTEAFF. DNA of the CDR3: TGTGCCAGCAGTTTCCGGTTTCGACAGGGGGCTGGCACTGAAGCTTTCTTT. V usage is TRBV27 and J usage is TRBJ1-1; 10 nucleotides align to TRBD1. The V gene end was trimmed by 3 bases and the J gene end by 4 bases; junction bases not matched to a gene: 11. Germline V lookup: CDR1 MNHEY, CDR2 SMNVEV (reference sequence). This CDR3 has 17 amino acids.